This passage covers 10 T cell receptor beta chains from one sample sequenced in a study of cytomegalovirus exposure and HLA in healthy donors. PCR involved 60 Vbeta and 13 Jbeta primers. TCRdb's table, derived via immunoSEQ multiplex PCR, lists solely in-frame clones and lacks some. The data show approximately 140,000 clones, 78% seen once. The sequencing sample was made of PBMCs. The receptors were sampled from a woman between 40 and 55 years old in good health and CMV-seropositive.

The rearrangement links TRBV25-1 to TRBJ1-6; the D is unclear. The CDR3 has 14 amino acids. V lost 0 bases to trimming and J lost 10 bases, with 10 bases between them. From germline, CDR1 is MGHDK and CDR2 SYGVNS. The CDR3 nucleotides read TGTGCCAGCAGTGAATACGGCGGTTCGTCACCCCTCCACTTT. Protein product: CASSEYGGSSPLHF.

The chain has TRBV27 and TRBJ2-2; TRBD2 might be the D (6 bases). CDR3 length: 17 amino acids. Trimming stripped 3 bases from V and 4 bases from J, with 18 bases between. The germline V gene encodes CDR1 MNHEY and CDR2 SMNVEV (reference sequence). This chain's CDR3 is CASSLVIARGGTGELFF. CDR3 DNA sequence: TGTGCCAGCAGTTTGGTGATAGCTAGGGGAGGCACCGGGGAGCTGTTTTTT.

This chain links TRBV9 with TRBJ1-1; the D gene is possibly TRBD1 (5 bases). CDR1 is SGDLS and CDR2 is YYNGEE in the germline V gene. Between the trimmed V and J ends, which lost 0 bases and 8 bases, there was a span of 14 bases. This CDR3 region has 14 residues. CDR3 DNA: TGTGCCAGCAGCGTAGGTCTCGGGGGGTGGGAAGCTTTCTTT. Amino acid sequence: CASSVGLGGWEAFF.

The chain links TRBV7-9 to TRBJ1-1; D is uncertain. V was clipped by 4 bases and J by 5 bases, with 8 bases between them. Germline V CDR1 and CDR2: SEHNR, FQNEAQ (reference sequence). The CDR3 spans 12 residues. CDR3 sequence reads: CASSSLRTEAFF. DNA for the CDR3: TGTGCCAGCAGCTCACTCAGGACTGAAGCTTTCTTT. Drawing the rest from reference TRBV7-9 and TRBJ1-1, the complete variable domain is DTGVSQNPRHKITKRGQNVTFRCDPISEHNRLYWYRQTLGQGPEFLTYFQNEAQLEKSRLLSDRFSAERPKGSFSTLEIQRTEQGDSAMYLCASSSLRTEAFFGQGTRLTVV.

This chain uses TRBV29-1 with TRBJ1-3; 8 bases are a match to TRBD1. From germline, CDR1 is SQVTM and CDR2 ANQGSEA. The CDR3 contains 16 residues. Trimming cost V 1 base and J 0 bases; bases outside gene matches: 5. The CDR3 DNA reads TGCAGCGTTGAAGCCTGGACAGGGATCTCTGGAAACACCATATATTTT. Translation gives CSVEAWTGISGNTIYF.

The V call is TRBV5-6, the J call TRBJ2-3, with a possible D match to TRBD2 (5 bases). Germline V CDR1 and CDR2: SGHDT, YYEEEE. The CDR3 loop spans 13 amino acids. V gave up 5 bases and J gave up 3 bases, with 10 bases separating them. CDR3 sequence (DNA): TGTGCCAGCAGTGCTAGGAGGACAGATACGCAGTATTTT. Protein product: CASSARRTDTQYF.

The chain recombines TRBV30 with TRBJ2-1, with 13 bases fitting TRBD2. After removal of 1 base from V and 7 bases from J, the junction contained 16 bases not matched to a gene. The CDR3 contains 19 residues. Looked up from germline, CDR1 is GTSNPN and CDR2 is SVGIG (reference sequence). The CDR3 DNA sequence: TGTGCCTGGAGTGGGACTAGGACTAGCGGGAGAACTACGTGGAATGAGCAGTTCTTC. Translated: CAWSGTRTSGRTTWNEQFF.

The chain has TRBV30 and TRBJ2-5, with D maybe TRBD1 (6 bases). The V end was cut by 1 base, the J end by 5 bases, with 11 bases between. The CDR3 is 13 residues long. The germline V gene has CDR1 GTSNPN and CDR2 SVGIG (reference sequence). The CDR3 DNA sequence: TGTGCCTGGAGTGCCTTAGACAGGGAGACCCAGTACTTC. Amino acid sequence: CAWSALDRETQYF.

By share of the sample, this clone is medium-sized (0.01 to 0.1%). Other DNA sequences of this sample code for an identical CDR3. J is TRBJ2-7 and V is TRBV6-1; D is perhaps TRBD1 (5 bases). Trimming pared 7 bases from V and 6 bases from J, leaving 13 bases between. The CDR3 sequence is 12 residues long. Germline V gene sequence: CDR1 MNHNS, CDR2 SASEGT. In nucleotides, the CDR3 is TGTGCCAGCACCTCAGGGTCGGGCGAGCAGTACTTC. Its protein is CASTSGSGEQYF.

The gene calls are TRBV6-5 and TRBJ2-1; 9 bases are a match to TRBD2. Trimming cost V 8 bases and J 9 bases; bases outside gene matches: 8. Germline values: CDR1 MNHEY, CDR2 SVGAGI. There are 13 residues in the CDR3. CDR3 region: CASEAGGPGEQFF. The CDR3 nucleotides read TGTGCCAGCGAGGCGGGAGGGCCGGGTGAGCAGTTCTTC.